A selection of T cell receptor beta chains follows, all from one sample in a study of T cell responses to AZD1222 COVID-19 vaccine. The method was immunoSEQ multiplex PCR; TCRdb's version includes in-frame clones alone and lacks a portion of them. The sample has approximately 76,000 clones; about 84% are singletons. The specimen was peripheral blood, collected on day 0 of AZD1222 vaccination. The source of these receptors is an adult in good health. Both conserved end residues are trimmed from each CDR3.

j_gene: TRBJ2-1
v_gene: TRBV3-1/TRBV3-2
CDR3aa: ASSQEGSGTGSEQF

j_gene: TRBJ2-7
v_gene: TRBV19
CDR3aa: ASSISGGAARY

j_gene: TRBJ2-4
v_gene: TRBV6-2/TRBV6-3
CDR3aa: ASSYKGMAKNIQY

j_gene: TRBJ2-6
v_gene: TRBV27
CDR3aa: ASSPEFSGANVLT

j_gene: TRBJ2-7
v_gene: TRBV15
CDR3aa: ATSREGTSGRSEQY

j_gene: TRBJ2-5
v_gene: TRBV5-6
CDR3aa: ASSYRDRHQETQY

j_gene: TRBJ1-1
v_gene: TRBV30
CDR3aa: AWKMVAGGTEAF

j_gene: TRBJ1-6
v_gene: TRBV2
CDR3aa: ASSPGDRDYSPLH

j_gene: TRBJ2-3
v_gene: TRBV4-1
CDR3aa: ASSRKSGGEGTDTQY

j_gene: TRBJ2-7
v_gene: TRBV11-2
CDR3aa: ASSLGSSYEQY

j_gene: TRBJ2-7
v_gene: TRBV13
CDR3aa: ASSLAGAYEQY

j_gene: TRBJ1-4
v_gene: TRBV6-1
CDR3aa: ASSDAATGGSEKLF

j_gene: TRBJ2-2
v_gene: TRBV18
CDR3aa: ASSSSGVNTGELF